The 7 T cell receptor beta chains given below trace back to one sample, sequenced in a study of T-cell reconstitution after alpha-beta-depleted transplantation in children. Preparation of the TCRbeta library used unique molecular identifiers. TCRdb reprocessed the PCR reads with MiXCR, giving one entry per CDR3 protein. The sample lists roughly 300,000 distinct CDR3 sequences, about a tenth seen once, with 2% to 2.5% in the top ten. The material was PBMCs from the stem cell graft donor, obtained from the stem cell graft. The receptors shown here come from a human donor who donated a stem cell graft to a child with acute lymphoblastic leukemia.

The V gene is TRBV5-1, the J gene TRBJ2-2, with D possibly matching TRBD2 (6 bases). CDR1 is SGHRS, CDR2 YFSETQ, per germline. Trimming removed 2 bases from V and 2 bases from J, with 10 bases in between. This CDR3 comprises 15 residues. In DNA form, the CDR3 reads TGCGCCAGCAGCTTAGGAGGGTTCAACACCGGGGAGCTGTTTTTT. This gives the protein CASSLGGFNTGELFF.

The chain recombines TRBV6-4 with TRBJ2-1; TRBD2 matches 15 bases. The trim removed 7 bases at V and 4 bases at J, leaving 14 bases unmatched. Germline CDR1 and CDR2: MRHNA and SNTAGT. The CDR3 runs 19 residues. The CDR3 bases are TGTGCCAGCACCTCGGGACTAGCGGGAGGACCACAGTTTTACAATGAGCAGTTCTTC. Translated: CASTSGLAGGPQFYNEQFF.

The V and J genes are TRBV6-2 or TRBV6-3 and TRBJ2-2; tentatively, D is TRBD2 (6 bases). The CDR3 covers 15 residues. Deletions cut 6 bases from V and 6 bases from J, with 17 bases between. The germline CDR1 and CDR2 sequences are MNHEY and SVGEGT. In DNA, the CDR3 is TGTGCCAGCAGCCCAAAGAGCGGGCTGGCCGGGGAGCTGTTTTTT. Translation gives CASSPKSGLAGELFF.

V is TRBV7-6 and J is TRBJ2-3, with TRBD2 matching over 8 bases. CDR1 SGHVS and CDR2 FNYEAQ come from the germline V gene. The ends lost 5 bases at V and 4 bases at J; junction bases unmatched: 11. This CDR3 is 16 amino acids long. The CDR3 region is CASSLGAGAGPDTQYF. The CDR3 DNA reads TGTGCCAGCAGCCTGGGAGCGGGAGCGGGCCCAGATACGCAGTATTTT.

The genes are TRBV20-1 and TRBJ2-7, with TRBD2 matching over 10 bases. The CDR3 has 13 residues. Germline V gene lookup returns CDR1 DFQATT and CDR2 SNEGSKA (reference sequence). Germline trimming cut 5 bases from V and 4 bases from J; bases unmatched to any gene: 5. The CDR3 protein is CSAPSGSGYEQYF. CDR3 sequence (DNA): TGCAGTGCTCCTAGCGGGAGCGGTTACGAGCAGTACTTC.

CDR3 in amino acids: CASSVMTGHAGNEQFF. CDR3 nucleotides: TGTGCCAGCAGCGTGATGACAGGGCACGCCGGCAATGAGCAGTTCTTC. The J gene is TRBJ2-1, the V gene TRBV11-3; 7 positions match TRBD1. Germline CDR1 SGHNT, CDR2 YENEEA. The CDR3 consists of 16 residues. Trimming at V came to 5 bases and at J to 6 bases, leaving 13 bases not matched to a gene.

The chain joins TRBV20-1 to TRBJ2-7, with a tentative D call TRBD2 (6 bases). The CDR3 spans 15 residues. Germline V lookup: CDR1 DFQATT, CDR2 SNEGSKA (reference sequence). Trimming stripped 3 bases from V and 6 bases from J, with 21 bases between. CDR3 sequence reads: CSARAPNGREGEQYF. CDR3 DNA sequence: TGCAGTGCTAGGGCCCCAAACGGGAGAGAGGGCGAGCAGTACTTC.